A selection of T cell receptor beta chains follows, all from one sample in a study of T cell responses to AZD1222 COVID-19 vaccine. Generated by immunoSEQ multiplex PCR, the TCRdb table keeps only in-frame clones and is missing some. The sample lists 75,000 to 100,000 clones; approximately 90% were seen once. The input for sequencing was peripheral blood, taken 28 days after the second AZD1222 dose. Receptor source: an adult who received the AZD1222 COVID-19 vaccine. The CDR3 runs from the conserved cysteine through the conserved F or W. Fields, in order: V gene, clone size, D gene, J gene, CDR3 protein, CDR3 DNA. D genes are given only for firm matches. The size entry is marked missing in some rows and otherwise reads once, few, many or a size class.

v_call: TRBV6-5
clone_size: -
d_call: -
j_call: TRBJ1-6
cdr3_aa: CASSSGTGNNSPLHF
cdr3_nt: TGTGCCAGCAGTTCCGGGACGGGCAATAATTCACCCCTCCACTTT

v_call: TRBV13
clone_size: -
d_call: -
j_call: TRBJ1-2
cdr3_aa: CASSFSTPPNYGYTF
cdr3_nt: TGTGCCAGCAGCTTCTCCACCCCCCCTAACTATGGCTACACCTTC

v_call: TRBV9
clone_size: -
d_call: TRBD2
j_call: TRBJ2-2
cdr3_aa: CASRTSGGQGELFF
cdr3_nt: TGTGCCAGCAGGACTAGCGGGGGCCAGGGGGAGCTGTTTTTT

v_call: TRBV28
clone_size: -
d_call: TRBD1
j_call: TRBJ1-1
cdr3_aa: CASTPRDRGLAFF
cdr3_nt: TGTGCCAGCACTCCCCGGGACAGGGGATTAGCTTTCTTT

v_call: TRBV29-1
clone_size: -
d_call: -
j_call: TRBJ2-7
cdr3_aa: CSAYETSSYEQYF
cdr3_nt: TGCAGCGCATATGAGACCAGCTCCTACGAGCAGTACTTC

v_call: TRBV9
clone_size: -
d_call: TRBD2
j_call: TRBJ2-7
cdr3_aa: CASSVSSGGTSYSYEQYF
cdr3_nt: TGTGCCAGCAGCGTTTCTAGCGGGGGGACCAGTTACTCCTACGAGCAGTACTTC

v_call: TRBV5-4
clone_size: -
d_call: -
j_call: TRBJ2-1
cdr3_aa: CASSGLENEQFF
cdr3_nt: TGTGCCAGCAGCGGGCTGGAAAATGAGCAGTTCTTC

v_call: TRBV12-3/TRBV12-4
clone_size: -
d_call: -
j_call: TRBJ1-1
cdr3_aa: CASRKRDTEAFF
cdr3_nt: TGTGCCAGCAGGAAGAGGGACACTGAAGCTTTCTTT

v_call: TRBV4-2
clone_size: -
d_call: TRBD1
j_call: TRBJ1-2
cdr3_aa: CASSQGAGQGFDYGYTF
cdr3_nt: TGTGCCAGCAGCCAAGGGGCAGGACAGGGGTTCGACTATGGCTACACCTTC

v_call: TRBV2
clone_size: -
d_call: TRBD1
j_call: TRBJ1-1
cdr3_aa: CASKSDRETNTEAFF
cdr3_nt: TGTGCCAGCAAATCCGACAGGGAGACGAACACTGAAGCTTTCTTT

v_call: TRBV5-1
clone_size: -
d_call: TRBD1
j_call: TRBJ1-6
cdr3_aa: CASSLDRANSPLHF
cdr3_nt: TGCGCCAGCAGCCTGGACAGGGCTAATTCACCCCTCCACTTT

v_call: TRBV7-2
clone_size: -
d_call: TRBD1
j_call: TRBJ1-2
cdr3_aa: CASSLAQGDGYTF
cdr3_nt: TGTGCCAGCAGCTTAGCACAGGGGGATGGCTACACCTTC

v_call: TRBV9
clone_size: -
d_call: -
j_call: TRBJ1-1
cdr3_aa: CASSVVLGANTEAFF
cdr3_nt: TGTGCCAGCAGCGTAGTCCTGGGGGCGAACACTGAAGCTTTCTTT

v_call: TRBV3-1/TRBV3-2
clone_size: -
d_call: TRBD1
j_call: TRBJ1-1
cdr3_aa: CASSLDRGFLGADTEAFF
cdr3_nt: TGTGCCAGCAGCCTGGACAGGGGGTTTCTCGGGGCCGACACTGAAGCTTTCTTT

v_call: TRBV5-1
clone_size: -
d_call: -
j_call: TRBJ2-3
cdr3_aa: CASSSQVRTDTQYF
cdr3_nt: TGCGCCAGCAGCTCACAGGTCCGCACAGATACGCAGTATTTT

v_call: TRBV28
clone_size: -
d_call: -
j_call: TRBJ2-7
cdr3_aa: CASSLTAVDEQYF
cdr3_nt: TGTGCCAGCAGTTTAACAGCCGTCGACGAGCAGTACTTC

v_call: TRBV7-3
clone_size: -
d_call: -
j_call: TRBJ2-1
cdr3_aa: CASSLTGWSNEQFF
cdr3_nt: TGTGCCAGCAGCTTAACAGGGTGGTCCAATGAGCAGTTCTTC

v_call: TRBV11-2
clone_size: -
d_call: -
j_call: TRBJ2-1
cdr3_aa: CASTRRQEINEQFF
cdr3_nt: TGTGCCAGCACCCGGCGACAGGAAATAAATGAGCAGTTCTTC

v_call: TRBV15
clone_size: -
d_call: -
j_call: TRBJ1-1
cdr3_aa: CATSREVRWQLNTEAFF
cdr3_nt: TGTGCCACCAGCAGAGAGGTGAGGTGGCAGTTAAACACTGAAGCTTTCTTT

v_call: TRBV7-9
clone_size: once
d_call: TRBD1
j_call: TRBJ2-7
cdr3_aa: CASSLNPTGQRNEQYF
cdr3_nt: TGTGCCAGCAGCTTAAACCCGACAGGGCAAAGGAACGAGCAGTACTTC

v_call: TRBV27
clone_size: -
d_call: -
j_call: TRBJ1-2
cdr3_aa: CASSLSPGPNTYGYTF
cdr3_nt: TGTGCCAGCAGTTTATCCCCGGGACCTAACACCTATGGCTACACCTTC

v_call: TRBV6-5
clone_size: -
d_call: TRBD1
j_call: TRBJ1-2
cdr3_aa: CASRPGTGVYGYTF
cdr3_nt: TGTGCCAGCAGACCCGGGACAGGCGTCTATGGCTACACCTTC

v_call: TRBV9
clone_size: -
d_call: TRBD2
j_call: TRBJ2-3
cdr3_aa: CASSVEASGGAHTDTQYF
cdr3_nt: TGTGCCAGCAGCGTAGAGGCTAGCGGGGGGGCCCACACAGATACGCAGTATTTT

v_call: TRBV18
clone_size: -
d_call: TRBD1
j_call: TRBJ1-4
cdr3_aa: CASSWGQSNEKLFF
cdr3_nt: TGTGCCAGCTCCTGGGGACAGAGCAATGAAAAACTGTTTTTT

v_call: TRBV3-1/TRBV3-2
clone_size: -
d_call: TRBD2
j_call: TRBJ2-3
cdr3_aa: CASSRLASGGKFTDTQYF
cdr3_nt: TGTGCCAGCAGCCGGTTGGCTAGCGGGGGGAAGTTCACAGATACGCAGTATTTT

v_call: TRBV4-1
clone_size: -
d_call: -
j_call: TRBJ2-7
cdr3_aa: CASHYPQASSYEQYF
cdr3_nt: TGCGCCAGTCATTACCCTCAGGCTAGCTCCTACGAGCAGTACTTC

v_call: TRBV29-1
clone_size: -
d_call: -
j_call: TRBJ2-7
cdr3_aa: CSAEGGVSEQYF
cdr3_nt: TGCAGCGCCGAAGGGGGGGTCTCGGAGCAGTACTTC

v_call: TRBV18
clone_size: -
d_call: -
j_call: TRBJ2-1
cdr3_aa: CASSPAPLVSSYNEQFF
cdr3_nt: TGTGCCAGCTCACCTGCCCCTCTAGTTAGCTCCTACAATGAGCAGTTCTTC

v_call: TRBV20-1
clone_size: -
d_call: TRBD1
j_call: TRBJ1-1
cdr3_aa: CSAMGQLEAFF
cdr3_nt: TGCAGTGCTATGGGACAGCTCGAAGCTTTCTTT

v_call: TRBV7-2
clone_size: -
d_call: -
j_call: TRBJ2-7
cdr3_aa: CASSSVKESYEQYF
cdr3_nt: TGTGCCAGCAGCTCAGTAAAGGAGTCCTACGAGCAGTACTTC

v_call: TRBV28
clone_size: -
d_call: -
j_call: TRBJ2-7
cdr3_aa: CASSSPRQVSSYEQYF
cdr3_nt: TGTGCCAGCAGTTCTCCGCGACAGGTGAGCTCCTACGAGCAGTACTTC

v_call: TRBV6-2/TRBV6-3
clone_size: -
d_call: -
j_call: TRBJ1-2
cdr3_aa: CASSLGRDGYTF
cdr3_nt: TGTGCCAGCAGTCTCGGACGGGATGGCTACACCTTC

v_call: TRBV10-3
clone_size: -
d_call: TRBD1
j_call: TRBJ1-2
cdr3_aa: CAISERDRVTNYGYTF
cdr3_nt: TGTGCCATCAGTGAGCGGGACAGGGTTACAAACTATGGCTACACCTTC

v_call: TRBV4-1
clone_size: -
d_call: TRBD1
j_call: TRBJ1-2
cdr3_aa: CASSLWSDRRNYGYTF
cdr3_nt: TGCGCCAGCAGCCTGTGGTCGGACAGGCGAAACTATGGCTACACCTTC

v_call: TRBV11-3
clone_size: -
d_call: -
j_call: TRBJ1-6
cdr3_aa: CASSWGVPNSPLHF
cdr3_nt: TGTGCCAGCAGCTGGGGGGTGCCGAATTCACCCCTCCACTTT

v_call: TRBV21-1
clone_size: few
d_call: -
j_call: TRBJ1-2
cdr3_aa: CASSVGRGPVEGYTF
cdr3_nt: TGTGCCAGCAGCGTAGGAAGGGGTCCCGTCGAAGGCTACACCTTC

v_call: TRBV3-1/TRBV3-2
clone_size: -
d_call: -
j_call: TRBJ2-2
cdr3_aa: CASSQGVHTGELFF
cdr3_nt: TGTGCCAGCAGCCAAGGGGTGCACACCGGGGAGCTGTTTTTT

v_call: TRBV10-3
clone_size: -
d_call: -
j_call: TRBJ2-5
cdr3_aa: CAISESGGLETQYF
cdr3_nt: TGTGCCATCAGTGAGTCCGGGGGGCTAGAGACCCAGTACTTC

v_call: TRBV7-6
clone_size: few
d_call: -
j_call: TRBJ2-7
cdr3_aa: CASSLGDGSYEQYF
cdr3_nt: TGTGCCAGCAGCTTAGGAGACGGGTCCTACGAGCAGTACTTC

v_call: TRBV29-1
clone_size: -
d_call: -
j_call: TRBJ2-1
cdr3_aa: CSVLGGPSYNEQFF
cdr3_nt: TGCAGCGTTCTCGGGGGTCCCTCCTACAATGAGCAGTTCTTC

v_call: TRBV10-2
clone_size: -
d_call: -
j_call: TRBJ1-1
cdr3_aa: CASSGMPGGRNTEAFF
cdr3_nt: TGCGCCAGCAGTGGGATGCCAGGCGGACGGAACACTGAAGCTTTCTTT

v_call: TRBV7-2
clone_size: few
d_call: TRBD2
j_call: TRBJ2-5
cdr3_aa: CASSFSGLAVEGRETQYF
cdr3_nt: TGTGCCAGCAGCTTCTCTGGACTAGCCGTTGAGGGGAGGGAGACCCAGTACTTC

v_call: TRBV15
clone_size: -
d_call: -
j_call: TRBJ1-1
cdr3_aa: CATSRGGAPEAFF
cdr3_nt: TGTGCCACCAGCAGGGGGGGGGCCCCTGAAGCTTTCTTT

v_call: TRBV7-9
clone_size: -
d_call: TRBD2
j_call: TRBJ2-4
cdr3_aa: CASSNLGGGRTKNIQYF
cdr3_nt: TGTGCCAGCAGCAATCTCGGCGGGGGGAGAACCAAAAACATTCAGTACTTC

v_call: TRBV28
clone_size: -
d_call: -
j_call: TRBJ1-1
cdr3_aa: CASSSGFEGGTEAFF
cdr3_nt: TGTGCCAGCAGTTCCGGATTCGAGGGGGGCACTGAAGCTTTCTTT

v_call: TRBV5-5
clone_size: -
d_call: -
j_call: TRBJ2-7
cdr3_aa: CASALRESFSYEQYF
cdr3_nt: TGTGCCAGCGCCCTAAGAGAGTCGTTTTCCTACGAGCAGTACTTC

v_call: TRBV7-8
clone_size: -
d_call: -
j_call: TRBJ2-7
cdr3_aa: CASSLDPGVGEQYF
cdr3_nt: TGTGCCAGCAGCTTAGACCCCGGCGTGGGAGAGCAGTACTTC

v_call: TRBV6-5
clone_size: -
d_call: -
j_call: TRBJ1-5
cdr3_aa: CASSINQPQHF
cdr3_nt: TGTGCCAGCAGTATCAATCAGCCCCAGCATTTT

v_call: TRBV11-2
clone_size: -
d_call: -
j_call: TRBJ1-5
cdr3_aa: CASSAGGLSNQPQHF
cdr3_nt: TGTGCCAGCAGCGCGGGCGGACTAAGCAATCAGCCCCAGCATTTT

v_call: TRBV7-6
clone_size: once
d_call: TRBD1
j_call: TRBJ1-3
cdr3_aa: CASSLRTGGKLSGNTIYF
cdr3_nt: TGTGCCAGCAGCCTAAGGACAGGGGGGAAGCTCTCTGGAAACACCATATATTTT

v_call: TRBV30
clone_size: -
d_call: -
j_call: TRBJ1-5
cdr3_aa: CAWSPGFQGQPQHF
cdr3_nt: TGTGCCTGGAGTCCCGGGTTCCAGGGTCAGCCCCAGCATTTT

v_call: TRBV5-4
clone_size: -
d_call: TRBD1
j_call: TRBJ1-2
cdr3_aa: CASSFPRGSYGYTF
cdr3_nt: TGTGCCAGCAGCTTCCCCAGGGGGAGCTATGGCTACACCTTC

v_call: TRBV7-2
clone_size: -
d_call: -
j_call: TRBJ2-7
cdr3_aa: CASSLYPGSYEQYF
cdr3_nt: TGTGCCAGCAGCTTATATCCGGGATCCTACGAGCAGTACTTC

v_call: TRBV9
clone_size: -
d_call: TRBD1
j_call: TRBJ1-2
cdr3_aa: CASSQTGTGGFNYGYTF
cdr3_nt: TGTGCCAGCAGCCAAACCGGGACAGGCGGATTTAACTATGGCTACACCTTC

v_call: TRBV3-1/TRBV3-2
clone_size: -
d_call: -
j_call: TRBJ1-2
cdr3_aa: CASSQELGLRGYTF
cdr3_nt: TGTGCCAGCAGCCAAGAACTCGGGCTGAGGGGCTACACCTTC

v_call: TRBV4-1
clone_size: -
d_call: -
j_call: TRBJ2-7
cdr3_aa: CASSQGVEQYF
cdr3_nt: TGCGCCAGCAGCCAAGGGGTGGAGCAGTACTTC

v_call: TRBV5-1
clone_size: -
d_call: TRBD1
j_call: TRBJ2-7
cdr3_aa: CASSSGQGWEQYF
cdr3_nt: TGCGCCAGCAGCTCTGGACAGGGTTGGGAGCAGTACTTC